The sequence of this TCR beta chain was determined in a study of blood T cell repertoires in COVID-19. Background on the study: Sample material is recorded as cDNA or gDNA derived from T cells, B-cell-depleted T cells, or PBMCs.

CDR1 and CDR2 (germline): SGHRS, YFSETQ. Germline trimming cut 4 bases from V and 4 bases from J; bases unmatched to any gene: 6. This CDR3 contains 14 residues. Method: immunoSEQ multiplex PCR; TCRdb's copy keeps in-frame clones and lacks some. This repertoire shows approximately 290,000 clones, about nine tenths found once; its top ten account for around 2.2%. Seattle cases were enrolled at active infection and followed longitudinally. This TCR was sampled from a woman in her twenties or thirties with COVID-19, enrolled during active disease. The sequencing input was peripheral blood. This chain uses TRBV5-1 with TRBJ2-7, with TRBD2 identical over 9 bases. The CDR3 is CASSTGTSSYEQYF. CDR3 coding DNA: TGCGCCAGCAGCACCGGGACTAGCAGTTACGAGCAGTACTTC. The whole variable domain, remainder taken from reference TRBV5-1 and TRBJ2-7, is KAGVTQTPRYLIKTRGQQVTLSCSPISGHRSVSWYQQTPGQGLQFLFEYFSETQRNKGNFPGRFSGRQFSNSRSEMNVSTLELGDSALYLCASSTGTSSYEQYFGPGTRLTVT.